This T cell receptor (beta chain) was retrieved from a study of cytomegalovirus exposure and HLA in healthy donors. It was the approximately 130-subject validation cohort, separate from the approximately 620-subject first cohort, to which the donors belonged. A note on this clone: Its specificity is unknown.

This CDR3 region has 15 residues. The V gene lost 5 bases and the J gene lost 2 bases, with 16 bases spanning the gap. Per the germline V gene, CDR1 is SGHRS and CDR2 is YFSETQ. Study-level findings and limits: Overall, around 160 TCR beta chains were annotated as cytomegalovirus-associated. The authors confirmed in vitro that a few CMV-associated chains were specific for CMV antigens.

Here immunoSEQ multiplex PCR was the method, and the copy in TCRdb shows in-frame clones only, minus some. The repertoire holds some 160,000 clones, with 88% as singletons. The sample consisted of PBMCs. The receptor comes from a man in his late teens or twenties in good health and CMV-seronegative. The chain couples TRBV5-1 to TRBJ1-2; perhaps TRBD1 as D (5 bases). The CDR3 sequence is CASRVSGQGNYGYTF. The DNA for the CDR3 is TGCGCCAGCAGGGTATCAGGGCAGGGCAACTATGGCTACACCTTC.